This T cell receptor beta chain emerged from a study of blood T cells in healthy people across ages. Overall study findings and caveats: Among T cells, TCR beta diversity per million cells dropped roughly linearly as age rose.

The sample providers were healthy Caucasian people from Russia, aged about 6 to 95. The CDR3 is 13 residues long. Per the germline V gene, CDR1 is DFQATT and CDR2 is SNEGSKA (reference sequence). After removal of 7 bases from V and 6 bases from J, the junction contained 8 bases not matched to a gene. This clonotype came up once. As yet, its antigen is unknown. The use of a sample-barcoded 5' primer and a J-beta primer mix characterized a second PCR of 7 to 11 cycles. Each cDNA was tagged by a template-switch adaptor containing 12 random nucleotides. TCRdb used MiXCR to reprocess the 5' RACE reads, holding one entry per CDR3 protein. The sample contains 600,000 or so distinct CDR3 sequences, roughly 21% of which appear only once.

Sequencing was performed on blood. The clonotype comes from a man between 65 and 85 years old in good health. V gene TRBV20-1 combines with J gene TRBJ1-1, with 10 nucleotides matching TRBD1. Here the CDR3 DNA reads TGCAGTGGTCCCGGACAGGGGGTCTCTGAAGCTTTCTTT. Translated, it gives CSGPGQGVSEAFF.